Detailed here is one T cell receptor (beta chain). Germline V CDR1 and CDR2: MDHEN, SYDVKM. The V and J ends lost 7 bases and 7 bases respectively, with 22 bases between them. The CDR3 sequence is 15 residues long. Alpha and beta chains were covered, as first-strand cDNA relied on TRAV- and TRBV-specific primers. A constant-region primer paired with the V-primer adapter amplified TCRs over approximately 18 PCR cycles. One entry per CDR3 protein results from TCRdb running MiXCR on the reads. The table records approximately 11,000 distinct CDR3 sequences, 50% to 70% of them present only once. The data were obtained in a study of low-dose radiotherapy and immunotherapy resistance in tumors. For the study at large: Every six weeks patients received intravenous ipilimumab 1 mg/kg, and every two weeks they received intravenous nivolumab 240 mg. Patients took aspirin (300 mg orally, daily) for four cycles beginning at cycle 1 day 1.

The clonotype was recovered from a human donor with advanced metastatic prostate, ovarian, gallbladder or colorectal cancer (not recorded which). This table probably holds off-target reads from a library built for another chain. V gene TRBV28 combines with J gene TRBJ1-2, with unresolved D. The chain's CDR3 is CASTIRTQRLVGYTF. Here the CDR3 DNA reads TGTGCCAGCACCATAAGGACCCAACGCCTCGTTGGCTACACCTTC.